These 24 T cell receptor beta chains were sequenced from one sample in a study of cytomegalovirus exposure and HLA in healthy donors. The primer mix had 60 Vbeta and 13 Jbeta primers. The repertoire was sequenced with immunoSEQ multiplex PCR; TCRdb's copy has only in-frame clones and lacks some. This sample's table has about 190,000 clones. Sequenced sample: PBMCs. These receptor sequences come from a young man in good health and CMV-seronegative.

This sequence joins TRBV10-1 and TRBJ1-1, with D hard to call. V was clipped by 4 bases and J by 0 bases, with 6 bases between them. Germline CDR1 and CDR2: WNHNN and SYGVQD (reference sequence). The length of the CDR3 is 13 residues. CDR3 in DNA: TGCGCCAGCAGTGCTCAGATGAACACTGAAGCTTTCTTT. This codes for CASSAQMNTEAFF.

The chain carries TRBV5-4 and TRBJ2-3; 10 nucleotides agree with TRBD2. With V trimmed by 1 base and J by 6 bases, 5 bases remained unmatched. Germline V gene data show CDR1 as SGHNT and CDR2 as YYREEE (reference sequence). The CDR3 sequence is 15 residues long. CDR3 nucleotide sequence: TGTGCCAGCAGCTTGACTAGCGGGGTTCAGGATACGCAGTATTTT. Protein: CASSLTSGVQDTQYF.

CDR3 bases: TGTGCCAGCAGCTTAGCCCGGACTCCCGGGTACGAGCAGTACTTC. Protein: CASSLARTPGYEQYF. The chain is built from TRBV11-3 and TRBJ2-7, with D possibly matching TRBD2 (5 bases). Trimming took 1 base from V and 4 from J, leaving 14 bases between them. The germline gives CDR1 SGHNT, CDR2 YENEEA. This CDR3 region has 15 residues. Based on the CDR3 plus reference TRBV11-3 and TRBJ2-7, the full variable domain is EAGVVQSPRYKIIEKKQPVAFWCNPISGHNTLYWYLQNLGQGPELLIRYENEEAVDDSQLPKDRFSAERLKGVDSTLKIQPAELGDSAVYLCASSLARTPGYEQYFGPGTRLTVT.

On this clone itself: The conserved phenylalanine or tryptophan normally closing the CDR3 is absent here, so this likely arose from a read error. The limits of the CDR3 on the DNA are not certain, so only TCRdb's listed CDR3 is given. The chain has TRBV28 and TRBJ2-7; the D call TRBD2 from the table was never checked on the DNA. CDR1 is MDHEN, CDR2 SYDVKM, per germline. Termini included, the CDR3 measures 12 amino acids. The CDR3 spells CASRTEKGVSFI.

J is TRBJ1-3 and V is TRBV4-1; a weak D match, TRBD1 (5 bases). With 3 bases removed from V and 4 bases from J, the gap between germline ends came to 13 bases. The CDR3 covers 15 residues. The germline gives CDR1 MGHRA, CDR2 YSYEKL. The CDR3 sequence is CASSQPRQKGNTIYF. Written as DNA, the CDR3 is TGCGCCAGCAGCCAGCCAAGACAGAAAGGAAACACCATATATTTT.

The rearrangement joins TRBV29-1 to TRBJ1-3; D is uncertain. This CDR3 region has 12 residues. Per germline, CDR1 SQVTM and CDR2 ANQGSEA. The V gene lost 4 bases and the J gene lost 2 bases, with 6 bases spanning the gap. CDR3 region: CSVAQAGNTIYF. CDR3 sequence (DNA): TGCAGCGTTGCTCAGGCTGGAAACACCATATATTTT. Supplemented by reference TRBV29-1 and TRBJ1-3, the full variable domain reads SAVISQKPSRDICQRGTSLTIQCQVDSQVTMMFWYRQQPGQSLTLIATANQGSEATYESGFVIDKFPISRPNLTFSTLTVSNMSPEDSSIYLCSVAQAGNTIYFGEGSWLTVV.

The genes are TRBV6-1 and TRBJ1-1; 7 bases align to TRBD1. The CDR3 extends over 14 amino acids. The germline V gene has CDR1 MNHNS and CDR2 SASEGT. J gave up 2 bases and V 11 bases, and 11 bases lay outside the gene matches. CDR3 region: CAGKRTGINTEAFF. CDR3 DNA sequence: TGTGCCGGAAAAAGGACAGGAATAAACACTGAAGCTTTCTTT.

The chain has TRBV29-1 and TRBJ2-1; a weak D match, TRBD1 (6 bases). The CDR3 sequence is 12 residues long. Germline V lookup: CDR1 SQVTM, CDR2 ANQGSEA. V lost 7 bases, J lost 8 bases, and 15 bases lay in between. CDR3 loop: CSATGLGDEQFF. The CDR3, as DNA: TGCAGCGCCACAGGGCTAGGCGATGAGCAGTTCTTC.

The chain combines TRBV18 with TRBJ2-2; TRBD2 matches 8 bases. Trimming cost V 3 bases and J 1 base; bases outside gene matches: 7. CDR1 KGHSH and CDR2 LQKENI come from the germline V gene. The CDR3 consists of 17 residues. CDR3 sequence: CASSPFPAGVNTGELFF. The CDR3 nucleotides read TGTGCCAGCTCACCCTTCCCAGCGGGAGTGAACACCGGGGAGCTGTTTTTT.

The chain uses TRBV19 and TRBJ1-5; 7 bases are a match to TRBD1. V was clipped by 6 bases and J by 2 bases; unmatched bases: 1. CDR1 is LNHDA, CDR2 SQIVND, per germline (reference sequence). This CDR3 is built from 13 residues. The CDR3 region has the DNA TGTGCCAGTAGCACAGGGGGCAATCAGCCCCAGCATTTT. It encodes CASSTGGNQPQHF.

The chain has TRBV7-8 and TRBJ1-1; 7 nucleotides line up with TRBD1. V was pared by 2 bases and J by 3 bases, with 3 bases of the junction left unmatched. The CDR3 sequence is 14 residues long. Germline loops: CDR1 SGHVS, CDR2 FQNEAQ. The CDR3 bases are TGTGCCAGCAGCTTATGGACAGGAGACACTGAAGCTTTCTTT. Translating gives CASSLWTGDTEAFF.

The rearrangement uses TRBV11-2 and TRBJ1-1; TRBD1 matches at 8 bases. After removal of 1 base from V and 4 bases from J, the junction contained 8 bases not matched to a gene. Germline V gene sequence: CDR1 SGHAT, CDR2 FQNNGV. The CDR3 has 16 residues. CDR3 nucleotide sequence: TGTGCCAGCAGCTTAGCTCAGGGGGCGGAGGGCACTGAAGCTTTCTTT. It translates to CASSLAQGAEGTEAFF.

The V call is TRBV13, the J call TRBJ2-3; 8 bases map to TRBD2. The CDR3 loop spans 15 amino acids. Germline V lookup: CDR1 PRHDT, CDR2 FYEKMQ (reference sequence). The J segment lost 2 bases and the V segment lost 6 bases, leaving 7 bases of the junction unmatched. The CDR3, as DNA: TGTGCCAGCAGTTCAGCGGGAGCGACCACAGATACGCAGTATTTT. Residues: CASSSAGATTDTQYF.

The chain is built from TRBV7-2 and TRBJ1-5, with D unclear. The V gene's germline CDR1 is SGHTA and CDR2 FQGNSA. CDR3 length equals 13 residues. The V and J ends lost 2 bases and 6 bases respectively, with 8 bases between them. The CDR3 coding sequence is TGTGCCAGCAGCTTATCCGGGGTTCAGCCCCAGCATTTT. Amino acid sequence: CASSLSGVQPQHF.

The chain links TRBV6-6 to TRBJ1-5; weak D call: TRBD1 (5 bases). From germline, CDR1 is MNHNY and CDR2 SVGAGI (reference sequence). Deletions cut 7 bases from V and 5 bases from J, with 18 bases between. The CDR3 has 15 amino acids. CDR3: CASTYSGTRDQPQHF. In nucleotides, the CDR3 is TGTGCCAGCACCTACTCCGGGACTAGGGATCAGCCCCAGCATTTT.

J is TRBJ2-7 and V is TRBV28; 8 nucleotides align to TRBD2. V shed 4 bases and J 3 bases; nucleotides not matched to a gene: 8. The CDR3 consists of 15 residues. From germline, CDR1 is MDHEN and CDR2 SYDVKM. CDR3 sequence (DNA): TGTGCCAGCAGTTCCCCGGGGGGGAGTGGCTACGAGCAGTACTTC. This gives the protein CASSSPGGSGYEQYF.

The V and J genes are TRBV5-6 and TRBJ2-1; D uncertain. This CDR3 has 15 residues. The V end was cut by 1 base, the J end by 0 bases, with 8 bases between. Germline-derived CDR1 and CDR2 are SGHDT and YYEEEE. The DNA for the CDR3 is TGTGCCAGCAGCTTGATGCGGAGCTCCTACAATGAGCAGTTCTTC. It codes for CASSLMRSSYNEQFF.

The chain links TRBV7-8 to TRBJ2-7; 7 nucleotides agree with TRBD2. This CDR3 has 13 amino acids. The V segment lost 8 bases and the J segment 3 bases; nucleotides outside the gene matches: 7. The germline V gene has CDR1 SGHVS and CDR2 FQNEAQ. Written as DNA, the CDR3 is TGTGCCAGCGGGGCGGGAGCGAACTACGAGCAGTACTTC. This codes for CASGAGANYEQYF.

J is TRBJ1-1 and V is TRBV7-9; 7 nucleotides line up with TRBD1. In germline, CDR1 is SEHNR, CDR2 FQNEAQ (reference sequence). With 6 bases clipped from V and 2 bases from J, the junction kept 9 bases outside the gene matches. The CDR3 runs 15 residues. CDR3 loop: CASRRGQSPNTEAFF. The CDR3, as DNA: TGTGCCAGCAGGAGGGGGCAGTCTCCAAACACTGAAGCTTTCTTT.

The chain uses TRBV7-2 and TRBJ1-5; TRBD1 might be the D (5 bases). Between the trimmed V and J ends, which lost 5 bases and 5 bases, there was a span of 10 bases. The CDR3 is 13 amino acids. Germline V gene data show CDR1 as SGHTA and CDR2 as FQGNSA. The CDR3 reads CASSPVRDQPQHF. The CDR3 DNA follows: TGTGCCAGCAGCCCGGTCAGGGATCAGCCCCAGCATTTT.

The chain uses TRBV18 and TRBJ2-3; TRBD1 is a possible D gene (5 bases). V was clipped by 2 bases and J by 3 bases, with 6 bases between them. Germline CDR1 and CDR2: KGHSH and LQKENI. The CDR3 extends over 13 amino acids. This CDR3 is CASSPSGTDTQYF. DNA of the CDR3: TGTGCCAGCTCACCATCAGGGACAGATACGCAGTATTTT.

The chain joins TRBV19 to TRBJ1-2; TRBD1 matches at 10 bases. CDR3 length equals 16 residues. J gave up 6 bases and V 5 bases, and 12 bases lay outside the gene matches. Germline lookup yields CDR1 LNHDA and CDR2 SQIVND (reference sequence). For the CDR3, the DNA is TGTGCCAGTAGTGTTGGTGACAGGGGGCGGCGGGATGGCTACACCTTC. Its protein is CASSVGDRGRRDGYTF.

The chain combines TRBV2 with TRBJ1-5, with 7 bases lining up with TRBD1. V gave up 1 base and J gave up 4 bases; unmatched junction bases: 1. The CDR3 is made up of 14 amino acids. Looked up from germline, CDR1 is SNHLY and CDR2 is FYNNEI. Here the CDR3 reads CASSEGRGNQPQHF. For the CDR3, the DNA is TGTGCCAGCAGTGAAGGCAGGGGGAATCAGCCCCAGCATTTT.

This chain links TRBV25-1 with TRBJ1-1; D may be TRBD1 (6 bases). The length of the CDR3 is 12 residues. V was clipped by 9 bases and J by 1 base, with 9 bases between them. CDR1 and CDR2 (germline): MGHDK, SYGVNS. CDR3 protein: CASRGQNTEAFF. The CDR3, as DNA: TGTGCCAGTAGGGGACAGAACACTGAAGCTTTCTTT.